This T cell receptor beta chain was sequenced during a study of regulatory T cells in long-lasting Graves disease. Germline V gene lookup returns CDR1 KGHSH and CDR2 LQKENI. V lost 6 bases and J lost 3, with 20 bases in between. This CDR3 is built from 16 residues. Whole-study findings and limits: Patients with persistent Graves' had lower TCR diversity than newly diagnosed patients.

About this clonotype: Its antigen remains unknown.

Sample time point: newly diagnosed GD, antithyroid drugs for less than 3 months. There was RNA extracted from PBMCs, and the TCR library was made from it. HTBI primers from iRepertoire and Arm-PCR of CDR3 regions yielded the TCR beta libraries. TCRdb processed the multiplex PCR reads anew with MiXCR; each CDR3 protein has one entry. Among hundreds of thousands of distinct CDR3 sequences listed, roughly 16% were seen once. These data also featured in a second study, about T cells in Graves' hyperthyroidism and ophthalmopathy.

The clonotype comes from a man aged 18 to 30 with Graves disease. The J gene is TRBJ1-2, the V gene TRBV18; D ambiguous. Sequences were derived from peripheral blood mononuclear cells (PBMCs), sampled at new diagnosis, from a patient treated with antithyroid drugs. As DNA, the CDR3 is TGTGCCAGCTCGCCGAGTGTAGAGTCAAGCCACTATGGCTACACCTTC. It specifies CASSPSVESSHYGYTF.